Listed here is a single TCR beta chain. The record originates from a study of cytomegalovirus exposure and HLA in healthy donors. PCR employed 60 Vbeta and 13 Jbeta primers. Repertoires were generated with immunoSEQ multiplex PCR, while TCRdb's copy carries only in-frame clones and drops some. The sample includes approximately 98,000 clones, 75% to 85% of them seen just once. Germline loops: CDR1 ENHRY, CDR2 SYGVKD. The CDR3 consists of 14 residues. The V end was cut by 8 bases, the J end by 1 base, with 13 bases between. This rearrangement joins TRBV10-3 to TRBJ2-3; D gene ambiguous. The sequence derives from a man aged 18 to 29 in good health and CMV-seropositive. The sample was PBMCs. CDR3 DNA sequence: TGTGCCATCTCTCCCGATCTAGGCACAGATACGCAGTATTTT. It encodes CAISPDLGTDTQYF.